The T cell receptor beta chain described here comes from a study of cytomegalovirus exposure and HLA in healthy donors. In the study overall: Researchers found that roughly 80% of over 350 genotyped donors fell within the Caucasian-associated ancestry cluster. Study outcomes and limitations: TCR beta sequences reportedly predicted most subjects' HLA-A and HLA-B alleles accurately. Most TCR sequences showed up rarely, but some public TCRs showed up in many donors. The study labeled fewer than 200 TCR beta chains cytomegalovirus-associated.

CDR1 and CDR2 (germline): SGDLS, YYNGEE. V lost 1 base to trimming and J lost 5 bases, with 18 bases between them. The CDR3 covers 16 residues. A note on this clone: Antigen: not known.

Primers for the PCR totalled 60 Vbeta and 13 Jbeta. TCRdb's copy holds only in-frame clones and misses some; the assay was immunoSEQ multiplex PCR. Of 160,000 or so clones in the sample, 80% to 90% were seen once. The genes are TRBV9 and TRBJ1-1; D possibly corresponds to TRBD1 (6 bases). The sequence derives from a woman under 40 in good health and CMV-seropositive. The sequencing sample was made of PBMCs. The CDR3 nucleotides read TGTGCCAGCAGCGTAAATTCAGGGGCCGGGGGGACTGAAGCTTTCTTT. It yields the protein CASSVNSGAGGTEAFF.